This T cell receptor (beta chain) was captured in a study of cytomegalovirus exposure and HLA in healthy donors. Study-level results: A missense variant in DCLRE1C was later tied to TCR beta V- and J-gene trimming. Researchers reported in a later analysis that common viral pathogens appeared linked to several top clusters. By HLA locus, TCR association rates varied in a later analysis, with DRB1 showing the most and HLA-C the fewest. Accurate HLA-A and HLA-B prediction from TCR beta sequences was reported for most subjects.

V lost 0 bases to trimming and J lost 10 bases, with 7 bases between them. This CDR3 is 12 amino acids long. Germline CDR1 LNHNV, CDR2 YYDKDF (reference sequence). 60 Vbeta and 13 Jbeta primers were used in PCR. The assay was immunoSEQ multiplex PCR, and TCRdb's table has in-frame clones only and misses some. The sample holds about 120,000 clones; roughly 80% are singletons and the top ten take approximately 2.5%. About this clone: Antigen unknown.

The TCR sequence derives from a woman between 40 and 55 years old in good health and CMV-seropositive. Sequencing was carried out using PBMCs. The V and J genes are TRBV15 and TRBJ1-3; no reliable D call. The CDR3 DNA reads as TGTGCCACCAGCAGAGATAGGAGGACCATATATTTT. As protein: CATSRDRRTIYF.